A selection of T cell receptor beta chains follows, all from one sample in a study of shared clonotypes between healthy human individuals. Clones were read by immunoSEQ multiplex PCR, and TCRdb kept only the in-frame ones, dropping some. The data show roughly 720,000 clones, with roughly 91% seen just once and roughly 36% held by the top ten. The sequenced material came from memory CD8+ T cells from PBMCs. Every receptor here comes from a man aged 18 to 29 in good health. Some clones in this sample may be carry-over from other donors' samples. The CDR3 runs from the conserved cysteine through the conserved F or W. The D gene is left open where the match is weak. The listing skips clone size in some rows; elsewhere it reads once, few, many or a size class.

J | V | size | D | CDR3 | DNA
TRBJ2-2 | TRBV7-6 | - | TRBD2 | CASRSGLAGLGELFF | TGTGCCAGCAGATCGGGACTAGCGGGACTCGGGGAGCTGTTTTTT
TRBJ1-5 | TRBV4-1 | - | - | CASSQGAAGARSKPQHF | TGCGCCAGCAGCCAAGGGGCAGCAGGCGCTCGCAGTAAGCCCCAGCATTTT
TRBJ2-5 | TRBV28 | - | - | CASSLMGSQETQYF | TGTGCCAGCAGTTTAATGGGGAGCCAAGAGACCCAGTACTTC
TRBJ2-7 | TRBV20-1 | - | - | CSALAGEQYF | TGCAGTGCTCTTGCCGGCGAGCAGTACTTC
TRBJ1-2 | TRBV5-6 | - | - | CASSLVWAGPLGGYTF | TGTGCCAGCAGCTTGGTATGGGCAGGCCCTTTGGGAGGCTACACCTTC
TRBJ2-7 | TRBV4-1 | - | - | CASSQAPGHEQYF | TGCGCCAGCAGCCAGGCCCCGGGTCACGAGCAGTACTTC
TRBJ2-1 | TRBV5-6 | - | - | CASRSLPGLNEQFF | TGTGCCAGCAGATCTTTACCGGGACTCAATGAGCAGTTCTTC
TRBJ2-2 | TRBV6-1 | - | TRBD1 | CASHRGRELFF | TGTGCCAGTCACAGGGGACGGGAGCTGTTTTTT
TRBJ2-1 | TRBV7-3 | - | - | CASSLMEAGEQFF | TGTGCCAGCAGCTTAATGGAGGCTGGTGAGCAGTTCTTC
TRBJ2-7 | TRBV5-6 | - | - | CASSLLTSYEQYF | TGTGCCAGCAGCTTGTTGACCAGCTACGAGCAGTACTTC
TRBJ1-1 | TRBV19 | - | - | CASSIQQGNTEAFF | TGTGCCAGTAGTATCCAGCAAGGCAACACTGAAGCTTTCTTT
TRBJ2-3 | TRBV6-1 | - | TRBD2 | CASSGSFGLAGDTQYF | TGTGCCAGCAGTGGATCGTTCGGACTAGCTGGGGATACGCAGTATTTT
TRBJ2-7 | TRBV5-8 | - | TRBD2 | CASSLSPGLAGEQYF | TGTGCCAGCAGCTTGTCCCCGGGACTAGCGGGCGAGCAGTACTTC
TRBJ2-5 | TRBV28 | - | - | CASSPTEDPETQYF | TGTGCCAGCAGCCCGACCGAGGACCCCGAGACCCAGTACTTC
TRBJ2-1 | TRBV28 | - | TRBD2 | CASSLWAGVSSYNEQFF | TGTGCCAGCAGTTTATGGGCGGGGGTGAGCTCCTACAATGAGCAGTTCTTC
TRBJ2-1 | TRBV6-6 | - | - | CASSYSRANEQFF | TGTGCCAGCAGTTACAGTCGCGCCAATGAGCAGTTCTTC
TRBJ2-1 | TRBV5-1 | - | TRBD2 | CASGPSGRTYNEQFF | TGCGCCAGCGGTCCTAGCGGGCGCACCTACAATGAGCAGTTCTTC
TRBJ1-5 | TRBV29-1 | few | - | CSVNTGLGQPQHF | TGCAGCGTTAATACAGGATTGGGTCAGCCCCAGCATTTT
TRBJ1-1 | TRBV2 | once | TRBD1 | CASYPGRRGPMNTEAFF | TGTGCCAGTTATCCGGGACGGAGGGGGCCAATGAACACTGAAGCTTTCTTT
TRBJ1-1 | TRBV5-1 | - | - | CASSLDRNTEAFF | TGCGCCAGCAGCTTGGATAGGAACACTGAAGCTTTCTTT
TRBJ1-2 | TRBV29-1 | - | - | CSVGPQVLYGYTF | TGCAGCGTGGGACCCCAGGTCCTTTATGGCTACACCTTC
TRBJ2-7 | TRBV27 | - | - | CASSSWRLSYEQYF | TGTGCCAGCAGCAGCTGGCGGTTATCCTACGAGCAGTACTTC
TRBJ2-2 | TRBV2 | - | - | CASRTNREGTGELFF | TGTGCCAGCCGCACTAACAGGGAAGGCACCGGGGAGCTGTTTTTT
TRBJ2-7 | TRBV19 | - | TRBD2 | CASRSQAGGLSEQYF | TGTGCCAGCAGGAGTCAAGCGGGAGGATTAAGTGAGCAGTACTTC
TRBJ2-7 | TRBV10-1 | - | - | CASSENGDEQYF | TGCGCCAGCAGTGAGAATGGGGACGAGCAGTACTTC
TRBJ2-5 | TRBV14 | once | - | CASSQWGRAGETQYF | TGTGCCAGCAGCCAATGGGGACGGGCCGGAGAGACCCAGTACTTC
TRBJ2-1 | TRBV28 | - | TRBD2 | CASVPTSGINNEQFF | TGTGCCAGCGTCCCGACTAGCGGGATAAACAATGAGCAGTTCTTC
TRBJ1-1 | TRBV29-1 | - | - | CSTLGGSRSEAFF | TGCAGCACCTTAGGGGGGTCCCGCTCTGAAGCTTTCTTT
TRBJ2-5 | TRBV9 | - | - | CASSVGDLEETQYF | TGTGCCAGCAGCGTAGGGGACCTAGAAGAGACCCAGTACTTC